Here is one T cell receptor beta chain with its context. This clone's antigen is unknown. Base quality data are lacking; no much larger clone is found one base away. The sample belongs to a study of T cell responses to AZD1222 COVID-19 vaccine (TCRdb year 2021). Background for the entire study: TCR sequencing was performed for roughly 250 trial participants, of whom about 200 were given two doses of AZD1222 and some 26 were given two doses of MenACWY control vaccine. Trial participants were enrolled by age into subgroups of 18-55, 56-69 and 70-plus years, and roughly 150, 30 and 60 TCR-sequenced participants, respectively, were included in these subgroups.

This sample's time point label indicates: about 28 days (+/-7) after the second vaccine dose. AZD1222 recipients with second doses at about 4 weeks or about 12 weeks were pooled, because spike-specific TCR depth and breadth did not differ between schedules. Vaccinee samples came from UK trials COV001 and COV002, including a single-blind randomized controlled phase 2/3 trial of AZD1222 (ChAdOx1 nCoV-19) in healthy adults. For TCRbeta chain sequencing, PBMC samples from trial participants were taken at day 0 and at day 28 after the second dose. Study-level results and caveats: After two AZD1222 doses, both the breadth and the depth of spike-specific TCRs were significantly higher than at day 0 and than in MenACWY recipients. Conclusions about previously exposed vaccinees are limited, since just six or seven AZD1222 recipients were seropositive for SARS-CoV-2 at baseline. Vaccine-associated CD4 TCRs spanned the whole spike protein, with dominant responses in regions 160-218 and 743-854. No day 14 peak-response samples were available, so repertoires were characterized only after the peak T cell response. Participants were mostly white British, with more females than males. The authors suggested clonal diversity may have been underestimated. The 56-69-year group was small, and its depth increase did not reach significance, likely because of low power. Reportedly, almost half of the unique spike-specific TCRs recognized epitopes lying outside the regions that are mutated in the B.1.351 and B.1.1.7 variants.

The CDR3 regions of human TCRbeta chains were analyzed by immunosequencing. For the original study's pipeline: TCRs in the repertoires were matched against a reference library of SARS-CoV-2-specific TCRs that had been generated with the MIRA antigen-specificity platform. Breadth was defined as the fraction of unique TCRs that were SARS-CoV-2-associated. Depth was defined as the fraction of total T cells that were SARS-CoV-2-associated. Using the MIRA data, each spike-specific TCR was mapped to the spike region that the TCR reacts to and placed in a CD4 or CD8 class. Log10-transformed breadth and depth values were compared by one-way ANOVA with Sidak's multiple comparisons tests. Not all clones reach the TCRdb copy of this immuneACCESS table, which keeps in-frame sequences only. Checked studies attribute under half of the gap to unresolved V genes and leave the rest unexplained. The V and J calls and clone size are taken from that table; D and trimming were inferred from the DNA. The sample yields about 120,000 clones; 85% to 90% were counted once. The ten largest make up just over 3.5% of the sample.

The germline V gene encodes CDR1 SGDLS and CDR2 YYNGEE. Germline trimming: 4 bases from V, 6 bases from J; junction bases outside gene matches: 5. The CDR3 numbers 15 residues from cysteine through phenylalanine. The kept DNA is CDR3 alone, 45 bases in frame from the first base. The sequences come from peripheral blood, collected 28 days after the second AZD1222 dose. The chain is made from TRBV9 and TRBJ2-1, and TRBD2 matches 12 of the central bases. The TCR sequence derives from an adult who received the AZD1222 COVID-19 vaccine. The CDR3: CASSSLAGGTNEQFF. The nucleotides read TGTGCCAGCAGCTCCCTAGCGGGAGGGACCAATGAGCAGTTCTTC.